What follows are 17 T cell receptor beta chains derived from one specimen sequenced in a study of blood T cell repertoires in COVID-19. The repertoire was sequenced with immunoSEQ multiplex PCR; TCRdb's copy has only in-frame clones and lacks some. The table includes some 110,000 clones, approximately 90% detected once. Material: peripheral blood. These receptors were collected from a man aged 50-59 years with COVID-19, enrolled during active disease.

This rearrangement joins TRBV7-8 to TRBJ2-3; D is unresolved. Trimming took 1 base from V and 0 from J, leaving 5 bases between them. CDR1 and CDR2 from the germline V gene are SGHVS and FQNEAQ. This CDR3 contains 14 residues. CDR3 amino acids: CASSLGPSTDTQYF. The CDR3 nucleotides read TGTGCCAGCAGCTTAGGGCCCAGCACAGATACGCAGTATTTT.

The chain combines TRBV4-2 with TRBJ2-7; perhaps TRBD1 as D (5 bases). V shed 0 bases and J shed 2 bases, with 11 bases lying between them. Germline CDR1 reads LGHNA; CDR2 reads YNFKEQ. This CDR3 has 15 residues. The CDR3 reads CASSQDVGAPYEQYF. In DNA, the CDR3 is TGTGCCAGCAGCCAAGATGTTGGGGCACCCTACGAGCAGTACTTC.

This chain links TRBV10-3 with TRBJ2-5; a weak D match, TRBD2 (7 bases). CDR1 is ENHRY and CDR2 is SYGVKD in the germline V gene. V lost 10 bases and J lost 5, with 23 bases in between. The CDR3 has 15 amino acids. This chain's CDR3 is CATKKGGGPSETQYF. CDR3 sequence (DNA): TGTGCCACTAAAAAGGGGGGAGGGCCCTCTGAGACCCAGTACTTC.

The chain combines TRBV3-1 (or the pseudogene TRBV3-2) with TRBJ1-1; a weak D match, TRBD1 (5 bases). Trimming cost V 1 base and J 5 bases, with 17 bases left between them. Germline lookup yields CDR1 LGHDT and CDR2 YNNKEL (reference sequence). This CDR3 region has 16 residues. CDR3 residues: CASSQAWAGFRTEAFF. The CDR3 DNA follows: TGTGCCAGCAGCCAAGCTTGGGCAGGGTTTCGAACTGAAGCTTTCTTT.

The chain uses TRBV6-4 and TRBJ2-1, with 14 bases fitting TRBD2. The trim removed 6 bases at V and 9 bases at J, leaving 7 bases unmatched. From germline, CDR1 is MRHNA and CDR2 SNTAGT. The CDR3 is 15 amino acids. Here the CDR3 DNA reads TGTGCCAGCAGAAGACTAGCGGGAGGGCAAAGTGAGCAGTTCTTC. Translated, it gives CASRRLAGGQSEQFF.

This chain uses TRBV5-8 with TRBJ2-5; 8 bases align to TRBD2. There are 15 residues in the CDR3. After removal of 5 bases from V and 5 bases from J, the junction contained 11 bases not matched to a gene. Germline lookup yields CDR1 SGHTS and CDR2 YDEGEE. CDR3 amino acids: CASSPRGADGETQYF. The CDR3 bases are TGTGCCAGCAGTCCGCGGGGGGCGGATGGGGAGACCCAGTACTTC.

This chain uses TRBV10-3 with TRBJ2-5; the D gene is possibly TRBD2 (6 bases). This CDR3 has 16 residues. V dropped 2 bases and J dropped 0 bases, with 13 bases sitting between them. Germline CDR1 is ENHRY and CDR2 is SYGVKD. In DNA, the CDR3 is TGTGCCATCAGTGAGGTGGGACTCAACCACCAAGAGACCCAGTACTTC. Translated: CAISEVGLNHQETQYF.

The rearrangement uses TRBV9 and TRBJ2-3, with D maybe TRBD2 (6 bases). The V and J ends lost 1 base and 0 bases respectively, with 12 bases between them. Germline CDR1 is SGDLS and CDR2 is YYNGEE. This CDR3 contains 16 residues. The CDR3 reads CASSVLGGTSTDTQYF. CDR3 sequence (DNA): TGTGCCAGCAGCGTACTTGGCGGGACTAGCACAGATACGCAGTATTTT.

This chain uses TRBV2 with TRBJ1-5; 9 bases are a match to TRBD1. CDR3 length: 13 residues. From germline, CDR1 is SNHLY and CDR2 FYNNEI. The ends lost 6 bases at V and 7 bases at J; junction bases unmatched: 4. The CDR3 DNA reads TGTGCCAGCAGGGGACAGGGTGGACAGCCCCAGCATTTT. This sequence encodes CASRGQGGQPQHF.

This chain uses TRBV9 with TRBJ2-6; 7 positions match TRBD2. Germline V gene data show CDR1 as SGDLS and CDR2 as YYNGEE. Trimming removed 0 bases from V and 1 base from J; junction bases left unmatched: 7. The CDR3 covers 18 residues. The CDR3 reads CASSVGRGIESGANVLTF. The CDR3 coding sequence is TGTGCCAGCAGCGTAGGGCGGGGGATTGAGTCTGGGGCCAACGTCCTGACTTTC.

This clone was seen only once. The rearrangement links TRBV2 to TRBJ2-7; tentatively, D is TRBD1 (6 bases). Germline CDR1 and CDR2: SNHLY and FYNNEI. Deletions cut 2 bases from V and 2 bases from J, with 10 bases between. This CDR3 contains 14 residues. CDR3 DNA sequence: TGTGCCAGCAGTGAACTGGACAGCGCCTACGAGCAGTACTTC. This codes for CASSELDSAYEQYF. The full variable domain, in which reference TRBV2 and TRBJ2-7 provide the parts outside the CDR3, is EPEVTQTPSHQVTQMGQEVILRCVPISNHLYFYWYRQILGQKVEFLVSFYNNEISEKSEIFDDQFSVERPDGSNFTLKIRSTKLEDSAMYFCASSELDSAYEQYFGPGTRLTVT.

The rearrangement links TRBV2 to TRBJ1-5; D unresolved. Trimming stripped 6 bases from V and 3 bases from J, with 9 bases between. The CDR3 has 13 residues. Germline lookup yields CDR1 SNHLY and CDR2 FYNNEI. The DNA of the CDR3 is TGTGCCAGCAGGAGGTCGCCCAATCAGCCCCAGCATTTT. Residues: CASRRSPNQPQHF.

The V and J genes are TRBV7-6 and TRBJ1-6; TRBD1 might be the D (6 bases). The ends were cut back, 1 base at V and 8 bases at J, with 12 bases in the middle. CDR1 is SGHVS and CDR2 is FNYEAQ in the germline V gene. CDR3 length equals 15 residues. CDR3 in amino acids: CASSLGQASYSPLHF. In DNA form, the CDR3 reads TGTGCCAGCAGCTTAGGACAGGCTTCCTATTCACCCCTCCACTTT.

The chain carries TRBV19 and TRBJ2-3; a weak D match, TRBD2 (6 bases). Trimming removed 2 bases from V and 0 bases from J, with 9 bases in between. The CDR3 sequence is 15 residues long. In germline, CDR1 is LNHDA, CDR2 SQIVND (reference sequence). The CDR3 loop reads CASSISGTSTDTQYF. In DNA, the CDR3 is TGTGCCAGTAGTATATCCGGGACTAGCACAGATACGCAGTATTTT.

CDR3 in amino acids: CASSGQMNTEAFF. As DNA, the CDR3 is TGCGCCAGCAGTGGGCAGATGAACACTGAAGCTTTCTTT. V gene TRBV10-2 combines with J gene TRBJ1-1; no reliable D call. Trimming removed 4 bases from V and 0 bases from J, with 6 bases in between. The CDR3 is made up of 13 amino acids. CDR1 WSHSY and CDR2 SAAADI come from the germline V gene.

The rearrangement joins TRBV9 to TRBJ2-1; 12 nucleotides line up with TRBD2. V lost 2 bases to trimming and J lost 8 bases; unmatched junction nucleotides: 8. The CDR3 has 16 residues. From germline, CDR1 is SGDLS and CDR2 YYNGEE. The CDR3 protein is CASSVRLAGDFDEQFF. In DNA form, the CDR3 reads TGTGCCAGCAGCGTTAGACTAGCGGGAGATTTCGATGAGCAGTTCTTC.

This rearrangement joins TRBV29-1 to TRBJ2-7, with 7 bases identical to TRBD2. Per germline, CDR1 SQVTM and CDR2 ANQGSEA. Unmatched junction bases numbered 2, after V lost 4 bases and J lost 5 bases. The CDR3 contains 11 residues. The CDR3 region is CSVVGGDEQYF. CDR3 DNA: TGCAGCGTTGTGGGGGGGGACGAGCAGTACTTC.